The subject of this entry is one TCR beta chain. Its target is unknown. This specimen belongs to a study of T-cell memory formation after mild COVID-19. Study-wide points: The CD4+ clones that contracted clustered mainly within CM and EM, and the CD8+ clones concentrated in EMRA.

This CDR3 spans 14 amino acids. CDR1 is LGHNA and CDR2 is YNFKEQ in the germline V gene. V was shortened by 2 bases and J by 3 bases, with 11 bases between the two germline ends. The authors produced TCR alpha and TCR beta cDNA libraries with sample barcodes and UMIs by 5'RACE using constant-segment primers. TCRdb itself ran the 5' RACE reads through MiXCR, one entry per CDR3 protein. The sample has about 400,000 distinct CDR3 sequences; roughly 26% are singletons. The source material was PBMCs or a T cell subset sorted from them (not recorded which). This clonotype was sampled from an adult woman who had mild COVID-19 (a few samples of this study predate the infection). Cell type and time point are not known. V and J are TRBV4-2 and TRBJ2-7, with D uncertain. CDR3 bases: TGTGCCAGCAGCCAACCTGCCTCTCACTACGAGCAGTACTTC. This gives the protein CASSQPASHYEQYF.